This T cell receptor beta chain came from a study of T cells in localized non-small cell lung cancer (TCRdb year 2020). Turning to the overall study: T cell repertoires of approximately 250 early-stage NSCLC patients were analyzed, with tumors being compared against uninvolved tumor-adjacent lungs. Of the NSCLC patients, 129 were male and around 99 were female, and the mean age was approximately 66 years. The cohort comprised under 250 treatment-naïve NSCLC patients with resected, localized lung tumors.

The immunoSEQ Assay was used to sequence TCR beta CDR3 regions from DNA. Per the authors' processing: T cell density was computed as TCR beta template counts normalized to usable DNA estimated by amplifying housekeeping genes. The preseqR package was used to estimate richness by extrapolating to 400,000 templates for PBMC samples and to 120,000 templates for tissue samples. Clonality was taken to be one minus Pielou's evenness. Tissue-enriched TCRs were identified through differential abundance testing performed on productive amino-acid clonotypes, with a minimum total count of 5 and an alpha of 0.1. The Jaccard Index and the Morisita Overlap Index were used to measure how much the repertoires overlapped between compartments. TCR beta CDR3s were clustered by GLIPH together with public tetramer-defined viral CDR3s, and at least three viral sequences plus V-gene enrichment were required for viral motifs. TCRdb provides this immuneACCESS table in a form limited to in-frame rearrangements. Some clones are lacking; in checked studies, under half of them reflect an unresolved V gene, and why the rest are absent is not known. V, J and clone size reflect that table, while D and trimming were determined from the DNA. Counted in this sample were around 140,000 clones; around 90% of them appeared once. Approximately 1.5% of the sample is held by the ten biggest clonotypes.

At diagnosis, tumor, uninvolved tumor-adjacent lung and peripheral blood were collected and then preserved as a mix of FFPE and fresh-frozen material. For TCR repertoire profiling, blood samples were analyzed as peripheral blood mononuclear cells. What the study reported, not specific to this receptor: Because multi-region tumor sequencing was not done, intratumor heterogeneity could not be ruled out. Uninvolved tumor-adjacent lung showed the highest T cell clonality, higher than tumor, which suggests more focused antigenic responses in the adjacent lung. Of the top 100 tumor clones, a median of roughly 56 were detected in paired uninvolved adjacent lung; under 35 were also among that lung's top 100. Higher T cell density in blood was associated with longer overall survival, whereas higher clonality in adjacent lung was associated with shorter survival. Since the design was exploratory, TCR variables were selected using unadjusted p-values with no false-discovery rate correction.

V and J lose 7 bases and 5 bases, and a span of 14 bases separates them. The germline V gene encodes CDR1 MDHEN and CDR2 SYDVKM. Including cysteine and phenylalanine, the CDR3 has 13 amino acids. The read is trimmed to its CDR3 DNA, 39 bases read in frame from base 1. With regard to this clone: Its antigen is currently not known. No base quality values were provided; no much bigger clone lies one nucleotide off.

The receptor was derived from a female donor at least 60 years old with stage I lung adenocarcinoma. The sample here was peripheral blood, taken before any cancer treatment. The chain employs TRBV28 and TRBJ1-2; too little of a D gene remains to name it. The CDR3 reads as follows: CASTSNGLYGYTF. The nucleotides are TGTGCCAGCACCTCCAACGGGTTGTATGGCTACACCTTC.